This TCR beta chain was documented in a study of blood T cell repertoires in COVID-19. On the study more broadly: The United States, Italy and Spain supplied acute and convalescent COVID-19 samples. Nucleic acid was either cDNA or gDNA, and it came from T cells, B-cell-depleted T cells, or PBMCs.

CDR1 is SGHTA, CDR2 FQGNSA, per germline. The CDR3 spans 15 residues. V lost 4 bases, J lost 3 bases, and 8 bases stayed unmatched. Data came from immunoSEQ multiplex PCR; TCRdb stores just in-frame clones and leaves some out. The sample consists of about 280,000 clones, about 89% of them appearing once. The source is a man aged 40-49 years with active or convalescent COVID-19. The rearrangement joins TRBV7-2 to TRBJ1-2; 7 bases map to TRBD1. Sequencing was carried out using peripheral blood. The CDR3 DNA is TGTGCCAGCAGCTGGGAAACGGGACAGTACTATGGCTACACCTTC. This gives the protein CASSWETGQYYGYTF.